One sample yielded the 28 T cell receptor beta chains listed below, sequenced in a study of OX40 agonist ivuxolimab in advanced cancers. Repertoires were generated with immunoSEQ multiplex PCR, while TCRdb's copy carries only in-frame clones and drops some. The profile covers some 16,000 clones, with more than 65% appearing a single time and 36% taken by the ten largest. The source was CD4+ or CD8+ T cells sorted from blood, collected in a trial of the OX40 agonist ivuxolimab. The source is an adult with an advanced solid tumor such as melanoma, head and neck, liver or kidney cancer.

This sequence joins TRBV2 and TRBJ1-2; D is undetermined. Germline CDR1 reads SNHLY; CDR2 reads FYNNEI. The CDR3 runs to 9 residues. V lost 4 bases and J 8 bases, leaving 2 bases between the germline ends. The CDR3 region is CASSAGYTF. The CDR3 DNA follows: TGTGCCAGCAGTGCCGGCTACACCTTC.

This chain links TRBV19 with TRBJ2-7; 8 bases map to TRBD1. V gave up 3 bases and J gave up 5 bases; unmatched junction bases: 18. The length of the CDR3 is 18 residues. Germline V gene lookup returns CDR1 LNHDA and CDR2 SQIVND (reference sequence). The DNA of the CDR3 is TGTGCCAGTAGTATGGGTGACAGGGGTTACCGCGCTGGGGACGAGCAGTACTTC. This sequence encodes CASSMGDRGYRAGDEQYF.

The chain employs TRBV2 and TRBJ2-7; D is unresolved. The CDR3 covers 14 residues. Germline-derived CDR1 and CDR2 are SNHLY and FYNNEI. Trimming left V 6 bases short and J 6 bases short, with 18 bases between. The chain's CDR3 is CASSPATLVGEQYF. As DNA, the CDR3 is TGTGCCAGCAGCCCAGCCACGCTGGTAGGCGAGCAGTACTTC.

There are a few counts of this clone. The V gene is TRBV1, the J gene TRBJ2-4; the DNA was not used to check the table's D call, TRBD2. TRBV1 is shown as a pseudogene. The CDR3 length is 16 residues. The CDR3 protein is CTSSPGLAGVGDIQYF. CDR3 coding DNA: TGCACCAGCAGCCCCGGACTAGCGGGAGTAGGTGACATTCAGTACTTC.

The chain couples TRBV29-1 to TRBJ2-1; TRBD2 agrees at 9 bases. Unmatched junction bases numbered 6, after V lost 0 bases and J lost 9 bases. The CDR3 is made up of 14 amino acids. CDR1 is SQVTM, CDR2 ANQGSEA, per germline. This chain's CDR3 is CSVEDQRGAGEQFF. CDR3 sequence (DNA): TGCAGCGTTGAAGACCAGCGGGGGGCCGGTGAGCAGTTCTTC.

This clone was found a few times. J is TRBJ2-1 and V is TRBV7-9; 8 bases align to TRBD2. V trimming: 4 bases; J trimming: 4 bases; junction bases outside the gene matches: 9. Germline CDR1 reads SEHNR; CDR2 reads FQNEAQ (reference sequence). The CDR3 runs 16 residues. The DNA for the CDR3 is TGTGCCAGCAGCTGGGAGCGGGAGCTCTATTACAATGAGCAGTTCTTC. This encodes CASSWERELYYNEQFF.

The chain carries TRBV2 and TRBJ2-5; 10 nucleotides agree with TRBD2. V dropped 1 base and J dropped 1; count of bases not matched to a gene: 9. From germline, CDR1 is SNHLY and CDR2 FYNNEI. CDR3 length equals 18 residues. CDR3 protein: CASSEDWGTSDFQETQYF. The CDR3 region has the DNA TGTGCCAGCAGTGAAGACTGGGGGACTAGCGACTTCCAAGAGACCCAGTACTTC.

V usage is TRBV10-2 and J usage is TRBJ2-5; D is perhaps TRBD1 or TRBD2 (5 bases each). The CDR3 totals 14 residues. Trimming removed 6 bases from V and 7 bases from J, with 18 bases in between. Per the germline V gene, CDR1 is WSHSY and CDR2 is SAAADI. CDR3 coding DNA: TGCGCCAGCAGGCCCCGGGACCACCCTAGGACCCAGTACTTC. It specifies CASRPRDHPRTQYF.

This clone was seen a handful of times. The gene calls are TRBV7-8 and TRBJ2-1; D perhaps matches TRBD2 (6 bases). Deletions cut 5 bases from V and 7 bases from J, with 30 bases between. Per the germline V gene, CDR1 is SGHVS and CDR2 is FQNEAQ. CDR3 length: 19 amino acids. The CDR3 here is CASSRYGGLTTGSLNEQFF. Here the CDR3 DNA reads TGTGCCAGCAGCCGATATGGCGGGTTGACGACCGGGAGTTTGAATGAGCAGTTCTTC.

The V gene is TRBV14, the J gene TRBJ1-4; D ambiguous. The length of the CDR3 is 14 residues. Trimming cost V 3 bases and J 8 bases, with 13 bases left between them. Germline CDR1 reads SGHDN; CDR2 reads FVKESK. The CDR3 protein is CASSHSGFGEKLFF. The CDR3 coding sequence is TGTGCCAGCAGCCACTCGGGGTTTGGGGAAAAACTGTTTTTT.

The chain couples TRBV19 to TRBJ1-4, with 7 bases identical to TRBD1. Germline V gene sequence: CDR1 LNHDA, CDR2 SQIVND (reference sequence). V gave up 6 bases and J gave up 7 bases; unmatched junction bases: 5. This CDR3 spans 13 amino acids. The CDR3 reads CASRKKGAEKLFF. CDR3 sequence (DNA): TGTGCCAGTAGGAAAAAGGGGGCTGAAAAACTGTTTTTT.

The CDR3 spells CASSFQGLGSPLHF. CDR3 DNA: TGTGCCAGCAGTTTTCAGGGTTTAGGATCACCCCTCCACTTT. The V call is TRBV28, the J call TRBJ1-6; a possible D gene is TRBD1 (5 bases). CDR3 size: 14 residues. Per the germline V gene, CDR1 is MDHEN and CDR2 is SYDVKM. V was clipped by 3 bases and J by 10 bases, with 13 bases between them. Drawing the rest from reference TRBV28 and TRBJ1-6, the complete variable domain is DVKVTQSSRYLVKRTGEKVFLECVQDMDHENMFWYRQDPGLGLRLIYFSYDVKMKEKGDIPEGYSVSREKKERFSLILESASTNQTSMYLCASSFQGLGSPLHFGNGTRLTVT.

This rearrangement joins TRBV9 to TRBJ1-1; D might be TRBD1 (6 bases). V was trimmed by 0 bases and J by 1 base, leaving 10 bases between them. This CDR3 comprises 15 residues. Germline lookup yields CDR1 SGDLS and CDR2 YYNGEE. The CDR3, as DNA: TGTGCCAGCAGCGTAGGTCAGGGGCGGAACACTGAAGCTTTCTTT. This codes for CASSVGQGRNTEAFF. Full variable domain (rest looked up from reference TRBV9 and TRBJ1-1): DSGVTQTPKHLITATGQRVTLRCSPRSGDLSVYWYQQSLDQGLQFLIQYYNGEERAKGNILERFSAQQFPDLHSELNLSSLELGDSALYFCASSVGQGRNTEAFFGQGTRLTVV.

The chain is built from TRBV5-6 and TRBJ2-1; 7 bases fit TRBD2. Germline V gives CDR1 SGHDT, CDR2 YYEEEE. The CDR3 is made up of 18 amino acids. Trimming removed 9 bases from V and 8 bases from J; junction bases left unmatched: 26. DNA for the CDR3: TGTGCCACCATCCCCCCCCGTGGGGGGGAGGCGACCCGGCATGAGCAGTTCTTC. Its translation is CATIPPRGGEATRHEQFF.

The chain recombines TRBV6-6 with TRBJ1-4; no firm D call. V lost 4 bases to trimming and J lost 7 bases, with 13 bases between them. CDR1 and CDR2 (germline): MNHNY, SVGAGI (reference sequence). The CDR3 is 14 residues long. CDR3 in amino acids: CASSSSLASEKLFF. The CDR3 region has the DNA TGTGCCAGCAGTTCCAGTCTGGCAAGTGAAAAACTGTTTTTT.

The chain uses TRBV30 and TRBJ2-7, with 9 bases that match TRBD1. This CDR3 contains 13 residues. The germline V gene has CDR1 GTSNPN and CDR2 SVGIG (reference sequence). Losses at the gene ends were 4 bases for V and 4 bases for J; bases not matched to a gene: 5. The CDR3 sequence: CAWTPGQGYEQYF. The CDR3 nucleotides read TGTGCCTGGACGCCGGGACAGGGTTACGAGCAGTACTTC.

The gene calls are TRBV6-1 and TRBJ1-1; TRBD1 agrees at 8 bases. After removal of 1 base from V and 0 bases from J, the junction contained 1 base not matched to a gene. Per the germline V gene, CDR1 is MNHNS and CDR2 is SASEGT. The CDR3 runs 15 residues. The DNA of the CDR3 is TGTGCCAGCAGTGAAGGGACAGGGATGAACACTGAAGCTTTCTTT. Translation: CASSEGTGMNTEAFF.

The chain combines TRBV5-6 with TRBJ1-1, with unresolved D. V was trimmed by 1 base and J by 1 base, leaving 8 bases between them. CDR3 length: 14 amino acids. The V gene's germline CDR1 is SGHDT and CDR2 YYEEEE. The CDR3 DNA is TGTGCCAGCAGCTTGACGACTTCGAACACTGAAGCTTTCTTT. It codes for CASSLTTSNTEAFF.

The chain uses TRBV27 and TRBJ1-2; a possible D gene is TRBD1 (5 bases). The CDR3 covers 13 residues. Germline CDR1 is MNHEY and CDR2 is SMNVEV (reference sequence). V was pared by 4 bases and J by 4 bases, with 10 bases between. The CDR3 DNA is TGTGCCAGCAGTTCGGAGGGGCGCTATGGCTACACCTTC. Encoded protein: CASSSEGRYGYTF.

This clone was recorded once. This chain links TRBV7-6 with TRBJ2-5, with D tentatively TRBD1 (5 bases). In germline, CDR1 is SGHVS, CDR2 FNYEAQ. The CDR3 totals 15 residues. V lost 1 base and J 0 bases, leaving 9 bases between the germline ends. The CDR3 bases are TGTGCCAGCAGCTTAGAGACAGCGTACCAAGAGACCCAGTACTTC. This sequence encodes CASSLETAYQETQYF.

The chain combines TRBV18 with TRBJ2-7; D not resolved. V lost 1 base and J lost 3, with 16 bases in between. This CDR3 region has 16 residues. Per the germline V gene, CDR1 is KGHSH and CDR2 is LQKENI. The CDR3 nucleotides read TGTGCCAGCTCACCACTCTCCCGACAAGGATACTACGAGCAGTACTTC. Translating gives CASSPLSRQGYYEQYF.

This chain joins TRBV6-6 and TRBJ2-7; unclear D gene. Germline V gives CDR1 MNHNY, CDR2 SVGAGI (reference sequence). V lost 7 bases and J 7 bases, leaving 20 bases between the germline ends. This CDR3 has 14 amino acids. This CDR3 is CASKSPDMLGEQYF. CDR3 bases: TGTGCCAGCAAGAGTCCCGACATGCTTGGTGAGCAGTACTTC.

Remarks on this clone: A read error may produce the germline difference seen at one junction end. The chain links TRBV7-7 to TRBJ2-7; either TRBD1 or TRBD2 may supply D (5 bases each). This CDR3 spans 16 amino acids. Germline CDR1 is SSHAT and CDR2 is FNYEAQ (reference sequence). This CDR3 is CASSLYFRDRAYEQYF. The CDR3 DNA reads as TGTGCTAGCAGCTTATATTTCCGGGACCGGGCCTACGAGCAGTACTTC.

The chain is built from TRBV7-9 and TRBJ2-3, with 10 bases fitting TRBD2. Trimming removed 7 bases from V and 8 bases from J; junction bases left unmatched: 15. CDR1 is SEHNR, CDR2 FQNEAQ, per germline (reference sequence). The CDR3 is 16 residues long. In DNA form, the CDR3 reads TGTGCCAGCATCCCTACGGGGGCTAGCGGGAGTACTACGCAGTATTTT. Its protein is CASIPTGASGSTTQYF.

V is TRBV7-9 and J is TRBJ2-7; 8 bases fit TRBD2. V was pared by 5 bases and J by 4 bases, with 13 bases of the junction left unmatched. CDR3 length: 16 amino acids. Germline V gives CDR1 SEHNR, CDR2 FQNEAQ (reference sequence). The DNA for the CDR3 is TGTGCCAGCAGCCAGGTTGGGACTAGAGACCTTTACGAGCAGTACTTC. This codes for CASSQVGTRDLYEQYF.

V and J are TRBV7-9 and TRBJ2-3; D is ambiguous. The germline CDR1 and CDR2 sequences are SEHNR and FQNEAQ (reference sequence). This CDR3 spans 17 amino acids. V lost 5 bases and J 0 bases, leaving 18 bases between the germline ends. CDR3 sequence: CASSRTVLESSTDTQYF. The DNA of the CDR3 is TGTGCCAGCAGCAGGACCGTCCTAGAATCTAGCACAGATACGCAGTATTTT.

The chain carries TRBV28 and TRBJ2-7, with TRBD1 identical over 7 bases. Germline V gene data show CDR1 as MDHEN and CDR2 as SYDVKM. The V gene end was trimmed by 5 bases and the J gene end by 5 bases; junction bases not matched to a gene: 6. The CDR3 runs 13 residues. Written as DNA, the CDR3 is TGTGCCAGCAGTCACAGGGGATTCGACGAGCAGTACTTC. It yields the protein CASSHRGFDEQYF.

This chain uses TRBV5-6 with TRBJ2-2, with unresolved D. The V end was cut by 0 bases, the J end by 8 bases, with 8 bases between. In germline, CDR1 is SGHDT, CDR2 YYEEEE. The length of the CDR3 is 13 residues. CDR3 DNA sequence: TGTGCCAGCAGCTTGGGACGGGCGGGGGAGCTGTTTTTT. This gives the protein CASSLGRAGELFF.